Listed below are T cell receptor beta chains from one sample, sequenced in a study of blood T cell repertoires in COVID-19. Here immunoSEQ multiplex PCR was the method, and the copy in TCRdb shows in-frame clones only, minus some. The sample records 150,000 or so clones, less than 80% being singletons. Sequencing was done on a sample of peripheral blood. These receptors all come from a woman older than 75 with active or convalescent COVID-19. CDR3s include the opening cysteine and the closing phenylalanine or tryptophan. Each record gives: J gene, V gene, D gene, clone size, CDR3 DNA, CDR3 protein. The D gene is left open where the match is weak. Expanded clones get a size class; other rows say once, few or many, or leave the size out.

j_gene: TRBJ1-5; v_gene: TRBV4-1; d_gene: -; abundance: few; CDR3nt: TGCGCCAGCAGCCAAGATAGGGACACCGGGATGCCCCAGCATTTT; CDR3aa: CASSQDRDTGMPQHF
j_gene: TRBJ1-4; v_gene: TRBV28; d_gene: -; abundance: -; CDR3nt: TGTGCCAGCAGACGGACCAGGGGTGAAGAAAAACTGTTTTTT; CDR3aa: CASRRTRGEEKLFF
j_gene: TRBJ2-1; v_gene: TRBV7-3; d_gene: -; abundance: -; CDR3nt: TGTGCCAGCAGCTTATACAGGGACAAGTACAATGAGCAGTTCTTC; CDR3aa: CASSLYRDKYNEQFF
j_gene: TRBJ1-2; v_gene: TRBV7-6; d_gene: -; abundance: -; CDR3nt: TGTGCCAGCAGCCCCCGAAGGACAGACCTCTATGGCTACACCTTC; CDR3aa: CASSPRRTDLYGYTF
j_gene: TRBJ1-2; v_gene: TRBV5-4; d_gene: TRBD1; abundance: -; CDR3nt: TGTGCCAGCAGCACCAAACAGGGGGCTGGCTATGGCTACACCTTC; CDR3aa: CASSTKQGAGYGYTF
j_gene: TRBJ1-5; v_gene: TRBV6-2/TRBV6-3; d_gene: TRBD1; abundance: -; CDR3nt: TGTGCCAGCAGTCGGACAGGGTTGGATCAGCCCCAGCATTTT; CDR3aa: CASSRTGLDQPQHF
j_gene: TRBJ2-2; v_gene: TRBV10-3; d_gene: -; abundance: once; CDR3nt: TGTGCCATCAGTGAGTATGCGGGGTCGAACACCGGGGAGCTGTTTTTT; CDR3aa: CAISEYAGSNTGELFF
j_gene: TRBJ1-5; v_gene: TRBV28; d_gene: TRBD1; abundance: -; CDR3nt: TGTGCCAGCAGTTCGACAGGGGCTTCTAATCAGCCCCAGCATTTT; CDR3aa: CASSSTGASNQPQHF
j_gene: TRBJ2-1; v_gene: TRBV6-4; d_gene: -; abundance: -; CDR3nt: TGTGCCAGCAGTGACCCAACCAGGTGGGTGGGGGCCGGAAACAATGAGCAGTTCTTC; CDR3aa: CASSDPTRWVGAGNNEQFF
j_gene: TRBJ1-2; v_gene: TRBV30; d_gene: -; abundance: -; CDR3nt: TGTGCCTGGATGCGGAAGAACTATGGCTACACCTTC; CDR3aa: CAWMRKNYGYTF
j_gene: TRBJ1-5; v_gene: TRBV24-1; d_gene: TRBD1; abundance: -; CDR3nt: TGTGCCACCTCGAATACAAAACAGGGGGATAGCAATCAGCCCCAGCATTTT; CDR3aa: CATSNTKQGDSNQPQHF
j_gene: TRBJ1-1; v_gene: TRBV11-2; d_gene: -; abundance: few; CDR3nt: TGTGCCAGCAGCTTAGTAGGTCAGGGGAACACTGAAGCTTTCTTT; CDR3aa: CASSLVGQGNTEAFF
j_gene: TRBJ2-1; v_gene: TRBV10-1; d_gene: TRBD2; abundance: -; CDR3nt: TGCGCCAGCAGTCACCGCCCTGGACTAGCGGGGGGGCACAATGAGCAGTTCTTC; CDR3aa: CASSHRPGLAGGHNEQFF
j_gene: TRBJ1-2; v_gene: TRBV28; d_gene: -; abundance: -; CDR3nt: TGTGCCAGCAGCCCCGACAGGTCCTATGGCTACACCTTC; CDR3aa: CASSPDRSYGYTF
j_gene: TRBJ2-3; v_gene: TRBV7-2; d_gene: -; abundance: -; CDR3nt: TGTGCCAGCAGAAGTACACAGGGCACAGATACGCAGTATTTT; CDR3aa: CASRSTQGTDTQYF
j_gene: TRBJ2-3; v_gene: TRBV7-7; d_gene: -; abundance: -; CDR3nt: TGTGCTAGCAGCTTAGACGCGACAGATACGCAGTATTTT; CDR3aa: CASSLDATDTQYF
j_gene: TRBJ1-5; v_gene: TRBV15; d_gene: -; abundance: -; CDR3nt: TGTGCCACCAGCAGAGGAGGGAATAGTAATCAGCCCCAGCATTTT; CDR3aa: CATSRGGNSNQPQHF
j_gene: TRBJ2-1; v_gene: TRBV12-3/TRBV12-4; d_gene: -; abundance: -; CDR3nt: TGTGCCAGCAGCCTAACGAATGAGCAGTTCTTC; CDR3aa: CASSLTNEQFF
j_gene: TRBJ2-3; v_gene: TRBV5-6; d_gene: -; abundance: -; CDR3nt: TGTGCCAGCAGCCCCGAGCCAGGTACAGATACGCAGTATTTT; CDR3aa: CASSPEPGTDTQYF
j_gene: TRBJ2-1; v_gene: TRBV5-6; d_gene: TRBD2; abundance: -; CDR3nt: TGTGCCAGCAGCTTGGTATCCCTAGCGGGGTACAATGAGCAGTTCTTC; CDR3aa: CASSLVSLAGYNEQFF
j_gene: TRBJ2-3; v_gene: TRBV7-3; d_gene: TRBD1; abundance: -; CDR3nt: TGTGCCAGCAGTTCAGGACAGGGGGTCACAGATACGCAGTATTTT; CDR3aa: CASSSGQGVTDTQYF
j_gene: TRBJ2-7; v_gene: TRBV6-5; d_gene: -; abundance: -; CDR3nt: TGTGCCAGCAGTTACTCGAGGGTAACCGAGCAGTACTTC; CDR3aa: CASSYSRVTEQYF
j_gene: TRBJ2-5; v_gene: TRBV5-1; d_gene: TRBD1; abundance: -; CDR3nt: TGCGCCAGCAGCTTCGGGACAGGGCCGAAAGAGACCCAGTACTTC; CDR3aa: CASSFGTGPKETQYF
j_gene: TRBJ1-2; v_gene: TRBV14; d_gene: TRBD1; abundance: -; CDR3nt: TGTGCCAGCAGCCCGCAGGGGGTTTCTGGCTACACCTTC; CDR3aa: CASSPQGVSGYTF
j_gene: TRBJ1-6; v_gene: TRBV27; d_gene: TRBD1; abundance: few; CDR3nt: TGTGCCAGCAGTTTAACAGGGGGTGGTAATTCACCCCTCCACTTT; CDR3aa: CASSLTGGGNSPLHF
j_gene: TRBJ1-2; v_gene: TRBV5-1; d_gene: -; abundance: -; CDR3nt: TGCGCCAGCAGACCTTTGCAGGGGCCCCGCTCGGGCTACACCTTC; CDR3aa: CASRPLQGPRSGYTF
j_gene: TRBJ2-2; v_gene: TRBV3-1/TRBV3-2; d_gene: -; abundance: -; CDR3nt: TGTGCCAGCAGCCAAGGCCAGTTGTCAGGGGAGCTGTTTTTT; CDR3aa: CASSQGQLSGELFF
j_gene: TRBJ1-6; v_gene: TRBV28; d_gene: -; abundance: -; CDR3nt: TGTGCCAGCAGCCGGAGCCCCGTTAATTCACCCCTCCACTTT; CDR3aa: CASSRSPVNSPLHF
j_gene: TRBJ2-1; v_gene: TRBV5-6; d_gene: -; abundance: -; CDR3nt: TGTGCCAGCAGCTCGAAGCTCAGGGGGGCGGACAATGAGCAGTTCTTC; CDR3aa: CASSSKLRGADNEQFF
j_gene: TRBJ2-7; v_gene: TRBV19; d_gene: -; abundance: -; CDR3nt: TGTGCCAGTAGGTCCGAGGGTGACGAGCAGTACTTC; CDR3aa: CASRSEGDEQYF
j_gene: TRBJ1-2; v_gene: TRBV5-1; d_gene: TRBD1; abundance: -; CDR3nt: TGCGCCAGCAGCGAAGACAGGGGTTTGGATGGCTACACCTTC; CDR3aa: CASSEDRGLDGYTF
j_gene: TRBJ2-5; v_gene: TRBV13; d_gene: TRBD2; abundance: -; CDR3nt: TGTGCCAGCAGCTTAGGCCGGTCGGCTAGCGGGGGCCGACAAGAGACCCAGTACTTC; CDR3aa: CASSLGRSASGGRQETQYF
j_gene: TRBJ2-2; v_gene: TRBV5-1; d_gene: -; abundance: once; CDR3nt: TGCGCCAGCAGCTTAATCATAGCGGGGGAGCTGTTTTTT; CDR3aa: CASSLIIAGELFF
j_gene: TRBJ1-3; v_gene: TRBV30; d_gene: -; abundance: -; CDR3nt: TGTGCCCGGGGTCGCGGCAGCCCCTACTCTGGAAACACCATATATTTT; CDR3aa: CARGRGSPYSGNTIYF
j_gene: TRBJ1-2; v_gene: TRBV9; d_gene: TRBD1; abundance: few; CDR3nt: TGTGCCAGCAGCCCCCAGACAGGGGCTAACTATGGCTACACCTTC; CDR3aa: CASSPQTGANYGYTF
j_gene: TRBJ1-4; v_gene: TRBV5-1; d_gene: TRBD1; abundance: once; CDR3nt: TGCGCCAGCAGCTTGGGGGACAGGGGGCTTGAAAAACTGTTTTTT; CDR3aa: CASSLGDRGLEKLFF
j_gene: TRBJ1-2; v_gene: TRBV25-1; d_gene: TRBD1; abundance: -; CDR3nt: TGTGCCAGCGGGGATATAATGACAGGGAATGGCTACACCTTC; CDR3aa: CASGDIMTGNGYTF
j_gene: TRBJ1-3; v_gene: TRBV13; d_gene: TRBD1; abundance: -; CDR3nt: TGTGCCAGCAGCTCTCCGACAGGGCCTGGAAACACCATATATTTT; CDR3aa: CASSSPTGPGNTIYF
j_gene: TRBJ2-7; v_gene: TRBV7-2; d_gene: -; abundance: many; CDR3nt: TGTGCCAGCAGCTTAGCGCTCAACAGCTACGAGCAGTACTTC; CDR3aa: CASSLALNSYEQYF
j_gene: TRBJ1-6; v_gene: TRBV27; d_gene: -; abundance: few; CDR3nt: TGTGCCAGCAGCCTAGGAATTAATAATTCACCCCTCCACTTT; CDR3aa: CASSLGINNSPLHF
j_gene: TRBJ1-3; v_gene: TRBV5-6; d_gene: -; abundance: -; CDR3nt: TGTGCCAGCAGCTTGGCCGGAGGTATAATTGGAAACACCATATATTTT; CDR3aa: CASSLAGGIIGNTIYF
j_gene: TRBJ1-3; v_gene: TRBV13; d_gene: TRBD1; abundance: few; CDR3nt: TGTGCCAGCAGCCGACAGGGTGGTGGAAACACCATATATTTT; CDR3aa: CASSRQGGGNTIYF
j_gene: TRBJ1-5; v_gene: TRBV6-5; d_gene: -; abundance: -; CDR3nt: TGTGCCAGCAGTTACGGACAGAATCAGCCCCAGCATTTT; CDR3aa: CASSYGQNQPQHF
j_gene: TRBJ2-2; v_gene: TRBV1; d_gene: -; abundance: -; CDR3nt: TGCACCAGCTTAGCCACACTAGGGGGCCAGACCGGGGAGCTGTTTTTT; CDR3aa: CTSLATLGGQTGELFF
j_gene: TRBJ2-1; v_gene: TRBV5-5; d_gene: -; abundance: -; CDR3nt: TGTGCCAGCAGCTTGGCTCTGGGAAGCGGCAGACGTTACAATGAGCAGTTCTTC; CDR3aa: CASSLALGSGRRYNEQFF
j_gene: TRBJ1-3; v_gene: TRBV4-1; d_gene: -; abundance: -; CDR3nt: TGCGCCAGCAGCCAAGAGGGGGCAGTTAGGAACACCATATATTTT; CDR3aa: CASSQEGAVRNTIYF
j_gene: TRBJ1-5; v_gene: TRBV6-5; d_gene: TRBD1; abundance: -; CDR3nt: TGTGCCAGCTCGGAGGGACAGCCCAATCAGCCCCAGCATTTT; CDR3aa: CASSEGQPNQPQHF
j_gene: TRBJ2-3; v_gene: TRBV29-1; d_gene: -; abundance: few; CDR3nt: TGCAGCGTTACCCAGGGTATGACGCAGTATTTT; CDR3aa: CSVTQGMTQYF
j_gene: TRBJ1-4; v_gene: TRBV5-8; d_gene: TRBD1; abundance: -; CDR3nt: TGTGCCAGCAGCTTGTCAGGCGGACAGGGTGAAAAACTGTTTTTT; CDR3aa: CASSLSGGQGEKLFF
j_gene: TRBJ2-2; v_gene: TRBV30; d_gene: -; abundance: few; CDR3nt: TGTGCCTGTGCAGCCCTAGGGGGCGGGGAGCTGTTTTTT; CDR3aa: CACAALGGGELFF
j_gene: TRBJ2-7; v_gene: TRBV30; d_gene: TRBD1; abundance: -; CDR3nt: TGTGCCTGGAGTGGTTACAGGGGTAACGAGCAGTACTTC; CDR3aa: CAWSGYRGNEQYF
j_gene: TRBJ1-6; v_gene: TRBV5-1; d_gene: TRBD1; abundance: -; CDR3nt: TGCGCCAGCAGCTCAGGACAGGGACCTACTCGGAATTCACCCCTCCACTTT; CDR3aa: CASSSGQGPTRNSPLHF
j_gene: TRBJ2-7; v_gene: TRBV12-3/TRBV12-4; d_gene: -; abundance: once; CDR3nt: TGTGCCAGCAGTTTCTACTCCTACGAGCAGTACTTC; CDR3aa: CASSFYSYEQYF
j_gene: TRBJ2-7; v_gene: TRBV30; d_gene: TRBD2; abundance: -; CDR3nt: TGTGCCGGGAGGGTCCGGGGCGGGGGGGCCTTGGAGCAGTACTTC; CDR3aa: CAGRVRGGGALEQYF
j_gene: TRBJ1-1; v_gene: TRBV2; d_gene: -; abundance: -; CDR3nt: TGTGCCAGCAGTGCCGACAGCCCGGAAGCTTTCTTT; CDR3aa: CASSADSPEAFF
j_gene: TRBJ1-6; v_gene: TRBV6-2/TRBV6-3; d_gene: -; abundance: -; CDR3nt: TGTGCCAGCAGTTTCCTCCACCCAGAGGGTCCAAGCTCCTATAATTCACCCCTCCACTTT; CDR3aa: CASSFLHPEGPSSYNSPLHF
j_gene: TRBJ2-7; v_gene: TRBV6-2/TRBV6-3; d_gene: TRBD2; abundance: -; CDR3nt: TGTGCCAGCAGCTACTACGGGGGGGACTACGAGCAGTACTTC; CDR3aa: CASSYYGGDYEQYF
j_gene: TRBJ1-2; v_gene: TRBV10-1; d_gene: TRBD1; abundance: once; CDR3nt: TGCGCCAGCAGGATGGGGAACAGGGGAAGCTATGGCTACACCTTC; CDR3aa: CASRMGNRGSYGYTF
j_gene: TRBJ1-4; v_gene: TRBV5-6; d_gene: -; abundance: -; CDR3nt: TGTGCCAGCAGCTTGGGTGGCGGGGGTACTAATGAAAAACTGTTTTTT; CDR3aa: CASSLGGGGTNEKLFF